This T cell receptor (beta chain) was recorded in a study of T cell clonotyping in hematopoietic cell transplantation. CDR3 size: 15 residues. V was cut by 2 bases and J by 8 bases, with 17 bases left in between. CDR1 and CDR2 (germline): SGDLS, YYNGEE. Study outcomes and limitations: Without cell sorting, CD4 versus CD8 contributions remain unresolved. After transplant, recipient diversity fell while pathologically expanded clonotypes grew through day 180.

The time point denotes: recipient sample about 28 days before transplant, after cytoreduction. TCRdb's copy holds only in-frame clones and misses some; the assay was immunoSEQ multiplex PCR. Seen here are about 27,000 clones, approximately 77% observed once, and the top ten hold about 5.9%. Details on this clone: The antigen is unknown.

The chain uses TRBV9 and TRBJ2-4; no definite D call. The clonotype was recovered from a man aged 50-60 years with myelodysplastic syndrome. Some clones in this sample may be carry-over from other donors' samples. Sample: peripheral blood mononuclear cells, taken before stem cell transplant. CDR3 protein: CASSVQDVGSDIQYF. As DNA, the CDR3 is TGTGCCAGCAGCGTTCAGGATGTCGGTTCGGACATTCAGTACTTC.